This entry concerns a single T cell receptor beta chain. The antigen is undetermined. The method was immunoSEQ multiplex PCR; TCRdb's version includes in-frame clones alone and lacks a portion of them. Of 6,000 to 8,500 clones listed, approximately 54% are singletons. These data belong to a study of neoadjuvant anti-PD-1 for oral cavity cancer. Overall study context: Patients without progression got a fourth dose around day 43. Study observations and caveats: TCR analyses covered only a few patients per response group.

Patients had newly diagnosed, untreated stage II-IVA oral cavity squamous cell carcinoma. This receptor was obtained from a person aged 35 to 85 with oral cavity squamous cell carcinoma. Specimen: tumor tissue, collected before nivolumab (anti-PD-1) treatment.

CDR3 nucleotide sequence: TGTGCCAGCAGCTGGGACAGGACGCCCCTCCACTTT. It translates to CASSWDRTPLHF. The chain has TRBV11-2 and TRBJ1-6; 8 nucleotides agree with TRBD1. Germline V CDR1 and CDR2: SGHAT, FQNNGV. The CDR3 runs to 12 residues. The trim removed 4 bases at V and 13 bases at J, leaving 3 bases unmatched. Full variable domain (outside the CDR3, taken from reference TRBV11-2 and TRBJ1-6): EAGVAQSPRYKIIEKRQSVAFWCNPISGHATLYWYQQILGQGPKLLIQFQNNGVVDDSQLPKDRFSAERLKGVDSTLKIQPAKLEDSAVYLCASSWDRTPLHFGNGTRLTVT.